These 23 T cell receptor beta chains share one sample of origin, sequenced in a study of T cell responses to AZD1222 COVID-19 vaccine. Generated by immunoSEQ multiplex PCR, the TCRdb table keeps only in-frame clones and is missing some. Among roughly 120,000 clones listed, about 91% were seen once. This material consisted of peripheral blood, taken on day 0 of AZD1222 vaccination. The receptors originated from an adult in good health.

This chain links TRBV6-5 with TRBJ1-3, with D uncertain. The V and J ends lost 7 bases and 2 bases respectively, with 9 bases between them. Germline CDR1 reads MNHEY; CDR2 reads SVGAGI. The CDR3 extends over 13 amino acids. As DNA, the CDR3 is TGTGCCAGCAAGAGGGAGGCTGGAAACACCATATATTTT. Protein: CASKREAGNTIYF.

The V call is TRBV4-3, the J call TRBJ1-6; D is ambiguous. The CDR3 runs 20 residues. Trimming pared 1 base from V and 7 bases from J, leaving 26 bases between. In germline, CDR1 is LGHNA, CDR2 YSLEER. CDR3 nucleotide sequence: TGCGCCAGCAGCCAAGGAACCCTCGCATGGAGCTCCCCGGAGAATTCACCCCTCCACTTT. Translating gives CASSQGTLAWSSPENSPLHF.

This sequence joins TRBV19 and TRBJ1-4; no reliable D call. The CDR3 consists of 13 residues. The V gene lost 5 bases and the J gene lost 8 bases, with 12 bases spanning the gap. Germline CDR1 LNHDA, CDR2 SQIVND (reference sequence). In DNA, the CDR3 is TGTGCCAGTAGTGCCCAATCGAGGGAAAAACTGTTTTTT. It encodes CASSAQSREKLFF. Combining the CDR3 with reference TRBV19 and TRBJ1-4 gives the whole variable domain DGGITQSPKYLFRKEGQNVTLSCEQNLNHDAMYWYRQDPGQGLRLIYYSQIVNDFQKGDIAEGYSVSREKKESFPLTVTSAQKNPTAFYLCASSAQSREKLFFGSGTQLSVL.

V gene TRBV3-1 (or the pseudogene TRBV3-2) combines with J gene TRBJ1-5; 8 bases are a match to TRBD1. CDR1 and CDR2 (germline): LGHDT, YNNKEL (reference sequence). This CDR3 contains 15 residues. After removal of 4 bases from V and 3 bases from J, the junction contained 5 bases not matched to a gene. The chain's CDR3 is CASSPLGQVNQPQHF. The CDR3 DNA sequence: TGTGCCAGCAGCCCCCTGGGACAGGTCAATCAGCCCCAGCATTTT.

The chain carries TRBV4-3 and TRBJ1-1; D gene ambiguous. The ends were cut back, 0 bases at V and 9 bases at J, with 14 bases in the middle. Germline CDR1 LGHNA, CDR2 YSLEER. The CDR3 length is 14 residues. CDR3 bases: TGCGCCAGCAGCCAAGATTTTATAAGGACCCAAGCTTTCTTT. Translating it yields CASSQDFIRTQAFF.

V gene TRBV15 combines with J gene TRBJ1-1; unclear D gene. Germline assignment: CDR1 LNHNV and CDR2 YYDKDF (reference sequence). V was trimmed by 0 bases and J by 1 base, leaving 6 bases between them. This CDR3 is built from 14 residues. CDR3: CATSRELTNTEAFF. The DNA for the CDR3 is TGTGCCACCAGCAGAGAACTTACGAACACTGAAGCTTTCTTT.

As DNA, the CDR3 is TGTGCCAGCAGTCTGAACAGGGTTTTATCCGGGGAGCTGTTTTTT. Amino acids: CASSLNRVLSGELFF. The chain combines TRBV6-5 with TRBJ2-2; possible D gene TRBD1, 6 bases. Per the germline V gene, CDR1 is MNHEY and CDR2 is SVGAGI. This CDR3 region has 15 residues. V dropped 5 bases and J dropped 6 bases, with 16 bases sitting between them.

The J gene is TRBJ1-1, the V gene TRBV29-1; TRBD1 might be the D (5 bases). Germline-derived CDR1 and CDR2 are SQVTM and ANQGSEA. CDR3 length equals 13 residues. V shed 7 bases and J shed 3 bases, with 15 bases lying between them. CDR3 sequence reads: CSAMRQRDTEAFF. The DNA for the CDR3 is TGCAGCGCCATGAGACAGAGGGACACTGAAGCTTTCTTT.

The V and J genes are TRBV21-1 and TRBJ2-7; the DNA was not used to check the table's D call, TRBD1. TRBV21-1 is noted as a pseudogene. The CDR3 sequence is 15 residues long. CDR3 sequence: CASSARTEDSYEQYF. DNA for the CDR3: TGTGCCAGCAGCGCCCGGACAGAGGACTCCTACGAGCAGTACTTC.

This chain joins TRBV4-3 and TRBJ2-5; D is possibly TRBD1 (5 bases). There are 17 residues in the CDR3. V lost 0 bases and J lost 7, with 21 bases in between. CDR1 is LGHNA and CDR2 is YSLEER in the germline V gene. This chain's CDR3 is CASSQDQGTSSLGTQYF. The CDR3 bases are TGCGCCAGCAGCCAAGATCAGGGAACCTCCAGCCTGGGGACCCAGTACTTC.

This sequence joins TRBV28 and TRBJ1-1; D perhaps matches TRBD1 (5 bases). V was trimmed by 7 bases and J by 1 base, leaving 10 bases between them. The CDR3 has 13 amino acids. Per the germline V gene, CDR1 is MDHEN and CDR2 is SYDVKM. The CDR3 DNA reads TGTGCCAGCAATATCCAGGGGAACACTGAAGCTTTCTTT. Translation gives CASNIQGNTEAFF.

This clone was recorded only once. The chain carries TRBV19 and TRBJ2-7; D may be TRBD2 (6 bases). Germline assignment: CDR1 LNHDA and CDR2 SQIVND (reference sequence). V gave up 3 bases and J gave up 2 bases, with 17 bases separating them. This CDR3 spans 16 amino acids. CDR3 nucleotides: TGTGCCAGTAGTATCGGGATAGCGGCCGCGACCTACGAGCAGTACTTC. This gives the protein CASSIGIAAATYEQYF.

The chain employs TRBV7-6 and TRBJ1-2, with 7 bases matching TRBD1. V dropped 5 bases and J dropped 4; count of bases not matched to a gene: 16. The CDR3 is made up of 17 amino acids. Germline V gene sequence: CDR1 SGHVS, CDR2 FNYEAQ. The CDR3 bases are TGTGCCAGCAGCCAGGGGGTTCAGGCTATTCTGGGCTATGGCTACACCTTC. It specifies CASSQGVQAILGYGYTF.

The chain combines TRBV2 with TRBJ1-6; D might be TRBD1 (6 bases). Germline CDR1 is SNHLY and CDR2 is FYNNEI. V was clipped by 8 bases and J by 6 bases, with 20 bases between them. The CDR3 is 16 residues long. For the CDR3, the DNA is TGTGCCAGCTCCCCCATAGAGACAGGCGGTAATTCACCCCTCCACTTT. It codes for CASSPIETGGNSPLHF. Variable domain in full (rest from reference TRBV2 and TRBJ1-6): EPEVTQTPSHQVTQMGQEVILRCVPISNHLYFYWYRQILGQKVEFLVSFYNNEISEKSEIFDDQFSVERPDGSNFTLKIRSTKLEDSAMYFCASSPIETGGNSPLHFGNGTRLTVT.

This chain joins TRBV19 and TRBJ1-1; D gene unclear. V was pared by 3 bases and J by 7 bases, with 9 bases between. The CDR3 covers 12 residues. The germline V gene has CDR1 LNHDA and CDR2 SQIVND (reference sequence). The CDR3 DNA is TGTGCCAGTAGTATCCGGGTAGGTGAAGCTTTCTTT. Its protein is CASSIRVGEAFF.

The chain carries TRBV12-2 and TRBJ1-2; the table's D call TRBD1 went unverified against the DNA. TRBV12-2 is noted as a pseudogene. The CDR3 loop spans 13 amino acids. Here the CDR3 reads CASRTVQLNGYTF. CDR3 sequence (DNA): TGTGCAAGTCGGACAGTCCAGCTTAATGGCTACACCTTC.

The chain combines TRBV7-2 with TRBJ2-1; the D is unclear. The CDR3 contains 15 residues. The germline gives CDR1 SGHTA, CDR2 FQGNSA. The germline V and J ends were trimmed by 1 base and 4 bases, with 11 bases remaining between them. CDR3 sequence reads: CASSLVDLSYNEQFF. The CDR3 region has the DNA TGTGCCAGCAGCTTAGTTGATTTATCATACAATGAGCAGTTCTTC.

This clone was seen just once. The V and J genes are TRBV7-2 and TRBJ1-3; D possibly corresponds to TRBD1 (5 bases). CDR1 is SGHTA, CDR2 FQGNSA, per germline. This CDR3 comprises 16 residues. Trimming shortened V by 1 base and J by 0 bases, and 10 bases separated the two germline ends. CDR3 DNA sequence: TGTGCCAGCAGCTTAGTAAGGGACCACTCTGGAAACACCATATATTTT. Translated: CASSLVRDHSGNTIYF.

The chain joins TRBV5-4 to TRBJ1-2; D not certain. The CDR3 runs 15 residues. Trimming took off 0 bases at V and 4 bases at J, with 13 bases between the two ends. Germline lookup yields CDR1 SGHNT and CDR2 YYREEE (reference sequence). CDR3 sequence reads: CASSLEIQASYGYTF. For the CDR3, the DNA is TGTGCCAGCAGCTTGGAAATTCAGGCCTCCTATGGCTACACCTTC. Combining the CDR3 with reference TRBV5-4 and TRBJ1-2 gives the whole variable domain ETGVTQSPTHLIKTRGQQVTLRCSSQSGHNTVSWYQQALGQGPQFIFQYYREEENGRGNFPPRFSGLQFPNYSSELNVNALELDDSALYLCASSLEIQASYGYTFGSGTRLTVV.

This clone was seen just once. The CDR3 DNA reads TGTGCCAGCAATCTACAGGGACCCCATGGCTACACCTTC. Translating gives CASNLQGPHGYTF. The rearrangement joins TRBV6-5 to TRBJ1-2, with a possible D match to TRBD1 (6 bases). The CDR3 sequence is 13 residues long. Germline V lookup: CDR1 MNHEY, CDR2 SVGAGI. With 7 bases removed from V and 6 bases from J, the gap between germline ends came to 15 bases.

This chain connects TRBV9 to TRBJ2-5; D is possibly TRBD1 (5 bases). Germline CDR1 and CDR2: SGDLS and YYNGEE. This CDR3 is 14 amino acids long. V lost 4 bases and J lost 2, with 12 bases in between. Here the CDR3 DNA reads TGTGCCAGCAGCCGGAGACAGAATCAAGAGACCCAGTACTTC. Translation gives CASSRRQNQETQYF.

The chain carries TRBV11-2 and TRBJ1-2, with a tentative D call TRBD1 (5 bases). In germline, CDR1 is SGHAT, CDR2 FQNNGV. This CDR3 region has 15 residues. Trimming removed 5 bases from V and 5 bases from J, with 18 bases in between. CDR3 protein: CASSPGGAKSYGYTF. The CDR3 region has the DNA TGTGCCAGCAGCCCCGGTGGGGCCAAGAGTTATGGCTACACCTTC. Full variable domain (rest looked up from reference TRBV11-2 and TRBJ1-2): EAGVAQSPRYKIIEKRQSVAFWCNPISGHATLYWYQQILGQGPKLLIQFQNNGVVDDSQLPKDRFSAERLKGVDSTLKIQPAKLEDSAVYLCASSPGGAKSYGYTFGSGTRLTVV.

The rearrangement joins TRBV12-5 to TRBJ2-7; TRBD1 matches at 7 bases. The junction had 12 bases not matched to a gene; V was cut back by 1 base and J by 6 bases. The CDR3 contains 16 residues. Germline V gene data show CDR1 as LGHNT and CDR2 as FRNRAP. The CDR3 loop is CASGLEETGVNAEQYF. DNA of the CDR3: TGTGCTAGTGGTTTGGAGGAAACAGGGGTGAACGCCGAGCAGTACTTC.